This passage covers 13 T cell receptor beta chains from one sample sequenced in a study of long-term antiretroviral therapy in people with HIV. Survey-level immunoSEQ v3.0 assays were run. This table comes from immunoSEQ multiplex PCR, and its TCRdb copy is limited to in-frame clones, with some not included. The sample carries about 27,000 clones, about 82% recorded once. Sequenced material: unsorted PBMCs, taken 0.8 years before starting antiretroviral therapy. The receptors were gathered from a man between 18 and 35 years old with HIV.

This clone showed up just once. Written as DNA, the CDR3 is TGTGCCAGCAGCGTAATCAAGGATGGGAGCTATGGCTACACCTTC. The encoded protein is CASSVIKDGSYGYTF. V gene TRBV9 combines with J gene TRBJ1-2, with unresolved D. Per the germline V gene, CDR1 is SGDLS and CDR2 is YYNGEE. The CDR3 runs to 15 residues. V dropped 1 base and J dropped 4 bases, with 14 bases sitting between them.

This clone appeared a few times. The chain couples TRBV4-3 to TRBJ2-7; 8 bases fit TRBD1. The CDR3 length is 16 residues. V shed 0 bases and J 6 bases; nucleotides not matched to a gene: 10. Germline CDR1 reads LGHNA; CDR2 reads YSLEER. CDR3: CASSQDTTGVLFEQYF. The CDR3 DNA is TGCGCCAGCAGCCAAGACACGACAGGGGTACTTTTCGAGCAGTACTTC.

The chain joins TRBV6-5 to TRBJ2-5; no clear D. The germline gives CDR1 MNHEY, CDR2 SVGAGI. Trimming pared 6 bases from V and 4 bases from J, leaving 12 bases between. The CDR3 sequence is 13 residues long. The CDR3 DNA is TGTGCCAGCAGCACTGGACCGGGAGAGACCCAGTACTTC. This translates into CASSTGPGETQYF.

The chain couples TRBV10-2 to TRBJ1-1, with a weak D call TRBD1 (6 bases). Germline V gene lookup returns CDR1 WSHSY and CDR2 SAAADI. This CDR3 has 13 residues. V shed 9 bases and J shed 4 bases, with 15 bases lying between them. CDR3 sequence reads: CASITRGGTEAFF. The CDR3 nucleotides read TGCGCCAGTATTACAAGGGGGGGCACTGAAGCTTTCTTT.

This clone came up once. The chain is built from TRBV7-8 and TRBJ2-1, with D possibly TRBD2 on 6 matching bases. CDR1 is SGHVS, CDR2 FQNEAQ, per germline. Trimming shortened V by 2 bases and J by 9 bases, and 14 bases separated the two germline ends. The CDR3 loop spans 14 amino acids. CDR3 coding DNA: TGTGCCAGCAGCTTACCGGCGGGGTACGGTGAGCAGTTCTTC. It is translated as CASSLPAGYGEQFF.

In DNA, the CDR3 is TGTGCCAGCAGCCTTCGACTAGCTGGGGCCAATGAGCAGTTCTTC. Translated, it gives CASSLRLAGANEQFF. The V and J genes are TRBV5-8 and TRBJ2-1; 7 bases agree with TRBD2. Germline V gives CDR1 SGHTS, CDR2 YDEGEE. The CDR3 contains 15 residues. V was pared by 4 bases and J by 6 bases, with 10 bases of the junction left unmatched.

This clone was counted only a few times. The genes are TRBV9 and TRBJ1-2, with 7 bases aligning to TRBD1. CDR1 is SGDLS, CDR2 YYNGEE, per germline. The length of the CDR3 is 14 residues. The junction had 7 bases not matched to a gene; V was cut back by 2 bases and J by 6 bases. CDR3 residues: CASSVPDRDHGYTF. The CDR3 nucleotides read TGTGCCAGCAGCGTTCCCGACAGGGATCATGGCTACACCTTC.

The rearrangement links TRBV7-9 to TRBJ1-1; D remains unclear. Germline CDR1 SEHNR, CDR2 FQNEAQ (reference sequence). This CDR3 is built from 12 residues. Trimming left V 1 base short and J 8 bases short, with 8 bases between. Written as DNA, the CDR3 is TGTGCCAGCAGCTTAGACCGGGGAGAAGCTTTCTTT. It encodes CASSLDRGEAFF.

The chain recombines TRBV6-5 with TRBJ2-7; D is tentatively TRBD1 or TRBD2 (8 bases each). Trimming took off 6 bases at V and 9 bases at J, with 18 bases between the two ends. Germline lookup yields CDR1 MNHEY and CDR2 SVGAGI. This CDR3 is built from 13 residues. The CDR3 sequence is CASSSQGAGGQYF. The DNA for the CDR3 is TGTGCCAGCAGCTCCCAGGGGGCGGGGGGGCAGTACTTC.

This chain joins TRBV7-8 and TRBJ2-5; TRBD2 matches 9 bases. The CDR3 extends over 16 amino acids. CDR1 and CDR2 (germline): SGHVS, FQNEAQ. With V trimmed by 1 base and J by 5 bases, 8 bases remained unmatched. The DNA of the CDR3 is TGTGCCAGCAGCTTAGGTTATAGCGGGAGCGGGGAGACCCAGTACTTC. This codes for CASSLGYSGSGETQYF.

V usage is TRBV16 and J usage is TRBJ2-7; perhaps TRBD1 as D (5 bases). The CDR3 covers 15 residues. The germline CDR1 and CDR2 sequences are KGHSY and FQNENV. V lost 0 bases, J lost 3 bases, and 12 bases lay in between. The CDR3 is CASSQSGQTIYEQYF. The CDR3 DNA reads TGTGCCAGCAGCCAATCGGGGCAGACAATCTACGAGCAGTACTTC. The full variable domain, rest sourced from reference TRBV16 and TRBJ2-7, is GEEVAQTPKHLVRGEGQKAKLYCAPIKGHSYVFWYQQVLKNEFKFLISFQNENVFDETGMPKERFSAKCLPNSPCSLEIQATKLEDSAVYFCASSQSGQTIYEQYFGPGTRLTVT.

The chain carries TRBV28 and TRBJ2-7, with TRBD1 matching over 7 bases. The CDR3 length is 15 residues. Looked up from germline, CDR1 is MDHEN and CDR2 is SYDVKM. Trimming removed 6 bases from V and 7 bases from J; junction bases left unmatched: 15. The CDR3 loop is CASRLRDSWLREQYF. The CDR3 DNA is TGTGCCAGCAGACTCCGGGACAGCTGGCTGCGGGAGCAGTACTTC.

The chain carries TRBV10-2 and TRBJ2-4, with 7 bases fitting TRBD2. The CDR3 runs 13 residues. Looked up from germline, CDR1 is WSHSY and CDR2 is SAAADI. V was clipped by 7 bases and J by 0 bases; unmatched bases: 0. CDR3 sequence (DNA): TGCGCCAGCACGGGGGGAGCCAAAAACATTCAGTACTTC. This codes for CASTGGAKNIQYF.